This TCR beta chain was sequenced in a study of blood T cell repertoires in COVID-19. Study details: The cDNA or gDNA used as material had been derived from T cells, B-cell-depleted T cells, or PBMCs.

Generated by immunoSEQ multiplex PCR, the TCRdb table keeps only in-frame clones and is missing some. The table includes about 350,000 clones, about nine tenths detected once. In germline, CDR1 is SNHLY, CDR2 FYNNEI. V shed 10 bases, J shed 4 bases, and the junction held 7 bases outside the gene matches. This CDR3 comprises 13 residues. The sequencing input was peripheral blood. This clonotype was sampled from a woman aged 55-70 years with COVID-19, enrolled during active disease. The chain couples TRBV2 to TRBJ1-2; 9 bases line up with TRBD1. The CDR3 sequence is CAIRGGQGYGYTF. CDR3 in DNA: TGTGCCATCCGGGGGGGACAGGGCTATGGCTACACCTTC.